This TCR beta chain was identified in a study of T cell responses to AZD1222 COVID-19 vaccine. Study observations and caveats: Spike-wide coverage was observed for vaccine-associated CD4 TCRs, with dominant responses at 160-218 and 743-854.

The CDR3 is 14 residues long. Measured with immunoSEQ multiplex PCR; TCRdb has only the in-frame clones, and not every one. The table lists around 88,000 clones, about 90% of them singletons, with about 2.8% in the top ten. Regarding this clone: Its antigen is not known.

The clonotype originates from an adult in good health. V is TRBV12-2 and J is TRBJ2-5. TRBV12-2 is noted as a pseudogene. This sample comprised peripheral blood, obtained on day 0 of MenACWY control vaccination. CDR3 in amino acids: CASRVRHGRETQYF. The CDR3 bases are TGTGCAAGTCGCGTACGACACGGGCGGGAGACCCAGTACTTC.